The 31 T cell receptor beta chains in this list originate from one sample, sequenced in a study of T cells in Graves' hyperthyroidism and ophthalmopathy. TCR beta CDR3 region amplification was performed from RNA transcripts. The HTBI primer set was used in a first-round RT-PCR of the TCR CDR3. TCRdb passed the multiplex PCR reads through MiXCR, listing each CDR3 protein once. Of about 600,000 distinct CDR3 sequences listed, approximately 14% are singletons. The sequenced material came from blood. The receptors were gathered from a woman aged 18-29 years with Graves' ophthalmopathy.

This clonotype has only a few counts. This chain joins TRBV7-9 and TRBJ2-7, with D tentatively TRBD2 (6 bases). V was clipped by 4 bases and J by 2 bases, with 12 bases between them. The CDR3 totals 14 residues. The germline V gene encodes CDR1 SEHNR and CDR2 FQNEAQ (reference sequence). This chain's CDR3 is CASSSRLVTYEQYF. The CDR3, as DNA: TGTGCCAGCAGCTCAAGACTAGTAACCTACGAGCAGTACTTC.

The chain employs TRBV3-1 and TRBJ2-6; D may be TRBD1 or TRBD2 (5 bases each). Germline loops: CDR1 LGHDT, CDR2 YNNKEL (reference sequence). Trimming removed 8 bases from V and 4 bases from J, with 21 bases in between. CDR3 length: 17 amino acids. DNA of the CDR3: TGTGCCAGCGGCCCTACTACCGGGGCTTTCGGGGCCAACGTCCTGACTTTC. Translated: CASGPTTGAFGANVLTF.

This clonotype has a handful of counts. A much larger clone lies a single base off, so this may be a read error. This chain joins TRBV3-1 and TRBJ2-1; D is unclear. The CDR3 totals 12 residues. The V end was cut by 4 bases, the J end by 5 bases, with 6 bases between. Germline values: CDR1 LGHDT, CDR2 YNNKEL (reference sequence). CDR3 in amino acids: CASSRFHNEQFF. The DNA for the CDR3 is TGTGCCAGCAGCCGGTTCCACAATGAGCAGTTCTTC.

In regard to this clonotype: A read error may explain this, as a much larger clone is one base away. The chain recombines TRBV3-1 with TRBJ2-4, with a weak D call TRBD2 (6 bases). The CDR3 is 14 amino acids. The V end lost 4 bases, the J end lost 9 bases, and 16 bases lay between the germline ends. Germline CDR1 and CDR2: LGHDT and YNNKEL (reference sequence). CDR3 bases: TGTGCCAGCAGCCGACGGGACTGGGAGAGCATTCAGTACTTC. It yields the protein CASSRRDWESIQYF.

This clonotype was counted at least ten times. The chain couples TRBV3-1 to TRBJ2-1, with D perhaps given as TRBD1 or TRBD2 (5 bases each). Trimming left V 6 bases short and J 4 bases short, with 7 bases between. The germline V gene encodes CDR1 LGHDT and CDR2 YNNKEL (reference sequence). The CDR3 contains 12 residues. The CDR3 region has the DNA TGTGCCAGCAGGGGGGAGTACAATGAGCAGTTCTTC. Protein sequence: CASRGEYNEQFF.

The genes are TRBV6-5 and TRBJ1-2; 7 nucleotides line up with TRBD1. J was trimmed by 5 bases and V by 2 bases; bases with no gene match: 8. This CDR3 spans 15 amino acids. Germline-derived CDR1 and CDR2 are MNHEY and SVGAGI. DNA of the CDR3: TGTGCCAGCAGTTACGGGTCAGGGGGTGGATATGGCTACACCTTC. This codes for CASSYGSGGGYGYTF.

This clonotype was counted many times. The CDR3 protein is CASSRGPEGADTQYF. The CDR3 DNA is TGTGCCAGCAGTAGGGGCCCCGAAGGGGCAGATACGCAGTATTTT. The gene calls are TRBV3-1 and TRBJ2-3; D is possibly TRBD1 (5 bases). The CDR3 is made up of 15 amino acids. V was shortened by 6 bases and J by 4 bases, with 17 bases between the two germline ends. In germline, CDR1 is LGHDT, CDR2 YNNKEL (reference sequence).

This clonotype was detected ten times or more. This chain joins TRBV12-3 or TRBV12-4 and TRBJ2-2; 7 bases fit TRBD1. The CDR3 length is 16 residues. Germline trimming cut 1 base from V and 4 bases from J; bases unmatched to any gene: 6. CDR3 DNA sequence: TGTGCCAGCAGTTTAGGACAGGGAGTTTCCACCGGGGAGCTGTTTTTT. Its translation is CASSLGQGVSTGELFF.

This chain joins TRBV19 and TRBJ2-7, with 7 positions matching TRBD2. Trimming at V came to 7 bases and at J to 2 bases, leaving 26 bases not matched to a gene. The CDR3 sequence is 20 residues long. Per germline, CDR1 LNHDA and CDR2 SQIVND (reference sequence). DNA for the CDR3: TGTGCCAGTACTAGGACCGGACTGGGAGGGCCCCCGGAAGGACCCTACGAGCAGTACTTC. As protein: CASTRTGLGGPPEGPYEQYF.

In its sample, this clonotype was seen a few times. The chain carries TRBV7-9 and TRBJ2-2; no firm D call. The V end lost 5 bases, the J end lost 6 bases, and 19 bases lay between the germline ends. The CDR3 is 16 residues long. Germline CDR1 reads SEHNR; CDR2 reads FQNEAQ (reference sequence). The CDR3: CASSPEPVGFSGELFF. As DNA, the CDR3 is TGTGCCAGCAGCCCGGAGCCGGTAGGGTTTTCCGGGGAGCTGTTTTTT.

This clonotype appeared many times. The V gene is TRBV7-8, the J gene TRBJ1-6; D call uncertain. V lost 4 bases to trimming and J lost 3 bases, with 1 base between them. Germline CDR1 is SGHVS and CDR2 is FQNEAQ. This CDR3 region has 12 residues. CDR3 residues: CASSYYNSPLHF. Written as DNA, the CDR3 is TGTGCCAGCAGCTACTATAATTCACCCCTCCACTTT.

The CDR3 nucleotides are TGTGCCAGCAGAGTTGGGCTCTCCTACAATGAGCAGTTCTTC. Its translation is CASRVGLSYNEQFF. V usage is TRBV3-1 and J usage is TRBJ2-1; D gene uncertain. The germline V gene encodes CDR1 LGHDT and CDR2 YNNKEL (reference sequence). This CDR3 comprises 14 residues. Trimming pared 6 bases from V and 0 bases from J, leaving 9 bases between.

The chain has TRBV29-1 and TRBJ1-1; D remains unclear. V was cut by 5 bases and J by 0 bases, with 10 bases left in between. Germline V gene data show CDR1 as SQVTM and CDR2 as ANQGSEA. The CDR3 has 13 amino acids. In nucleotides, the CDR3 is TGCAGCGTTTCCGGGTTAATGAACACTGAAGCTTTCTTT. Residues: CSVSGLMNTEAFF.

This clonotype came up many times. V usage is TRBV12-3 or TRBV12-4 and J usage is TRBJ1-2, with D maybe TRBD1 (5 bases). The CDR3 has 13 residues. Trimming took off 6 bases at V and 6 bases at J, with 14 bases between the two ends. The CDR3 DNA reads as TGTGCCAGCAGCCTAGCCGGGACGAATGGCTACACCTTC. It yields the protein CASSLAGTNGYTF.

This clonotype was counted ten times or more. This chain links TRBV27 with TRBJ2-7; no clear D. CDR3 size: 20 residues. Trimming shortened V by 6 bases and J by 1 base, and 31 bases separated the two germline ends. CDR1 MNHEY and CDR2 SMNVEV come from the germline V gene (reference sequence). DNA of the CDR3: TGTGCCAGCAGCCTCCGGGCTCCCCAAAGGGTGGTAGCAGCTTCCTACGAGCAGTACTTC. This codes for CASSLRAPQRVVAASYEQYF.

Concerning this clonotype itself: This may be a read error, as it is one base from a much larger clone. This chain connects TRBV2 to TRBJ1-1, with 7 bases fitting TRBD1. With V trimmed by 0 bases and J by 11 bases, 9 bases remained unmatched. This CDR3 contains 14 residues. Germline-derived CDR1 and CDR2 are SNHLY and FYNNEI. The CDR3 protein is CASSEALDRASAFF. In DNA form, the CDR3 reads TGTGCCAGCAGTGAAGCCCTCGACAGGGCTTCGGCTTTCTTT.

This clonotype was observed at least ten times. V and J are TRBV12-3 or TRBV12-4 and TRBJ2-1; 7 bases agree with TRBD2. The ends lost 5 bases at V and 5 bases at J; junction bases unmatched: 9. This CDR3 has 15 amino acids. The CDR3 protein is CASSLEGGQNNEQFF. The CDR3 DNA reads as TGTGCCAGCAGTCTTGAGGGAGGGCAAAACAATGAGCAGTTCTTC.

This clonotype was seen more than once but under ten times. The chain has TRBV15 and TRBJ2-1; 9 nucleotides line up with TRBD2. The CDR3 is made up of 17 amino acids. Trimming removed 0 bases from V and 5 bases from J; junction bases left unmatched: 8. Germline-derived CDR1 and CDR2 are LNHNV and YYDKDF (reference sequence). CDR3 coding DNA: TGTGCCACCAGCAGAGATTTTGCGGGAGGGTCTAACAATGAGCAGTTCTTC. Translated: CATSRDFAGGSNNEQFF.

The table lists this clonotype with many counts. The V call is TRBV6-1, the J call TRBJ2-7; TRBD1 might be the D (5 bases). The CDR3 loop spans 13 amino acids. Germline V gene lookup returns CDR1 MNHNS and CDR2 SASEGT. The V gene lost 2 bases and the J gene lost 1 base, with 6 bases spanning the gap. The CDR3, as DNA: TGTGCCAGCAGTGAACAGGGATCCTACGAGCAGTACTTC. Its translation: CASSEQGSYEQYF.

This clonotype was counted many times. The CDR3 sequence: CASSVWGNQPQHF. The CDR3 DNA is TGTGCCAGCAGTGTATGGGGCAATCAGCCCCAGCATTTT. V is TRBV2 and J is TRBJ1-5; D unresolved. Per the germline V gene, CDR1 is SNHLY and CDR2 is FYNNEI. The CDR3 loop spans 13 amino acids. The germline V and J ends were trimmed by 4 bases and 2 bases, with 6 bases remaining between them.

In its sample, this clonotype was seen many times. The genes are TRBV7-9 and TRBJ1-6; 7 bases agree with TRBD1. Germline CDR1 and CDR2: SEHNR and FQNEAQ (reference sequence). The V and J ends lost 5 bases and 6 bases, in that order; junction bases with no gene match: 7. The CDR3 consists of 15 residues. In DNA form, the CDR3 reads TGTGCCAGCAGCACCCGACAGGGCTTTAATTCACCCCTCCACTTT. This encodes CASSTRQGFNSPLHF.

This sequence joins TRBV14 and TRBJ2-7; maybe TRBD2 (6 bases). Trimming took 1 base from V and 3 from J, leaving 16 bases between them. This CDR3 spans 16 amino acids. Germline CDR1 and CDR2: SGHDN and FVKESK. CDR3 loop: CASSQGEGLGLYEQYF. The CDR3 nucleotides read TGTGCCAGCAGCCAAGGCGAGGGACTCGGGCTCTACGAGCAGTACTTC.

This clonotype was seen at least ten times. The chain employs TRBV10-3 and TRBJ2-7, with D maybe TRBD2 (5 bases). Per germline, CDR1 ENHRY and CDR2 SYGVKD. V lost 7 bases, J lost 1 base, and 11 bases lay in between. The CDR3 is made up of 13 amino acids. In DNA form, the CDR3 reads TGTGCCATCAATCAACCGGGATCCTACGAGCAGTACTTC. Its protein product is CAINQPGSYEQYF.

As to this clonotype: A read error may explain this, as a much larger clone is one base away. This sequence joins TRBV27 and TRBJ2-3; 12 bases are a match to TRBD2. The CDR3 totals 21 residues. CDR1 is MNHEY and CDR2 is SMNVEV in the germline V gene (reference sequence). The CDR3 loop is CASSSHRVGLAGGPSLDTRYF. CDR3 coding DNA: TGTGCCAGCAGTTCCCATAGGGTCGGGCTAGCGGGAGGGCCTAGTTTAGATACGCGGTATTTT.

To note about this clonotype: The junction differs from germline at one of its ends, possibly a read error. This rearrangement joins TRBV4-2 to TRBJ1-3; 7 nucleotides line up with TRBD1. CDR3 length: 17 residues. Per germline, CDR1 LGHNA and CDR2 YNFKEQ. DNA for the CDR3: TGTGCCAGCAGCCAAGGGCACAGGGAGGGGGCTGGAAACGCCATATATTTT. It yields the protein CASSQGHREGAGNAIYF.

This chain links TRBV25-1 with TRBJ2-7; 8 nucleotides line up with TRBD1. The trim removed 3 bases at V and 3 bases at J, leaving 7 bases unmatched. This CDR3 is 15 amino acids long. Germline CDR1 MGHDK, CDR2 SYGVNS. This chain's CDR3 is CASSDGTGPFYEQYF. The CDR3 coding sequence is TGTGCCAGCAGTGACGGGACAGGCCCCTTCTACGAGCAGTACTTC.

This clonotype has a count of ten or more. This sequence joins TRBV11-3 and TRBJ2-7; 8 positions agree with TRBD1. This CDR3 spans 15 amino acids. CDR1 is SGHNT and CDR2 is YENEEA in the germline V gene. V lost 1 base to trimming and J lost 5 bases; unmatched junction nucleotides: 7. This CDR3 reads CASSLGTGLKDEQYF. Written as DNA, the CDR3 is TGTGCCAGCAGCTTAGGGACAGGGCTCAAGGACGAGCAGTACTTC.

This clonotype was seen only a few times. V is TRBV18 and J is TRBJ1-5, with D tentatively TRBD1 (6 bases). The germline gives CDR1 KGHSH, CDR2 LQKENI. This CDR3 is built from 16 residues. The V gene lost 3 bases and the J gene lost 2 bases, with 14 bases spanning the gap. The CDR3 loop is CASSPPPGEGNQPQHF. The CDR3 nucleotides are TGTGCCAGCTCACCCCCCCCAGGGGAGGGCAATCAGCCCCAGCATTTT.

The genes are TRBV28 and TRBJ2-5; TRBD2 matches 11 bases. Losses at the gene ends were 2 bases for V and 9 bases for J; bases not matched to a gene: 8. Germline CDR1 is MDHEN and CDR2 is SYDVKM. This CDR3 spans 15 amino acids. Here the CDR3 DNA reads TGTGCCAGCAGTTTAGGGACTAGCGGACTCGGGGCCCAGTACTTC. Protein product: CASSLGTSGLGAQYF.

In this sample, this clonotype turned up a few times. V is TRBV12-3 or TRBV12-4 and J is TRBJ2-7, with a weak D call TRBD1 (5 bases). This CDR3 comprises 12 residues. Between the trimmed V and J ends, which lost 4 bases and 7 bases, there was a span of 11 bases. This CDR3 is CASSYRIQEQYF. Here the CDR3 DNA reads TGTGCCAGCAGTTACAGGATACAGGAGCAGTACTTC.

In its sample, this clonotype was seen a few times. This chain links TRBV29-1 with TRBJ2-5; 14 nucleotides agree with TRBD2. V shed 4 bases, J shed 5 bases, and the junction held 6 bases outside the gene matches. Looked up from germline, CDR1 is SQVTM and CDR2 is ANQGSEA. The CDR3 contains 15 residues. The CDR3 coding sequence is TGCAGCGTTGGGGCGGGACTAGCGGGAGTGGAGACCCAGTACTTC. The encoded protein is CSVGAGLAGVETQYF.